Below, 5 T cell receptor beta chains from the same sample are listed, as sequenced in a study of neurological immune-mediated disorders. TCRdb reprocessed the 5' RACE reads via MiXCR and lists one record per CDR3 protein. The repertoire includes 50,000 to 70,000 distinct CDR3 sequences, less than 5.5% of them detected once, and 6.9% sits in the top ten. The specimen was PBMCs. The receptors were sampled from a man aged 25 to 40 with multiple sclerosis.

This clonotype has only a few counts. The rearrangement uses TRBV7-3 and TRBJ1-2; 8 bases agree with TRBD1. J gave up 7 bases and V 8 bases, and 12 bases lay outside the gene matches. The germline gives CDR1 SGHTA, CDR2 FQGTGA. The CDR3 length is 14 residues. The CDR3 spells CASSTGVVGSGYTF. In nucleotides, the CDR3 is TGTGCCAGCTCGACAGGGGTAGTCGGTAGTGGCTACACCTTC.

This clonotype occurred many times. The chain is built from TRBV2 and TRBJ1-4; D gene unclear. CDR1 is SNHLY and CDR2 is FYNNEI in the germline V gene. Trimming took off 4 bases at V and 8 bases at J, with 8 bases between the two ends. CDR3 length: 12 residues. The CDR3 DNA is TGTGCCAGCAGTGGAGGATGGGAAAAACTGTTTTTT. Residues: CASSGGWEKLFF.

The sample holds a few counts of this clonotype. A read error may produce the germline difference seen at one junction end. The J gene is TRBJ1-6, the V gene TRBV5-1; a weak D match, TRBD1 (5 bases). In germline, CDR1 is SGHRS, CDR2 YFSETQ. The CDR3 extends over 17 amino acids. The CDR3 region has the DNA TGCGCCAGCAGCTTGACTCCGGCCAAGGGGATCAATTCACCCCTACACTTT. Its protein is CASSLTPAKGINSPLHF.

The table lists this clonotype with a few counts. This CDR3 reads CASSFRDRPDTQYF. Here the CDR3 DNA reads TGCGCCAGCAGCTTCCGGGACAGGCCCGATACGCAGTATTTT. The chain employs TRBV5-1 and TRBJ2-3; 8 bases align to TRBD1. This CDR3 has 14 residues. CDR1 is SGHRS and CDR2 is YFSETQ in the germline V gene. After removal of 2 bases from V and 6 bases from J, the junction contained 5 bases not matched to a gene.

This clonotype occurred many times. This rearrangement joins TRBV5-1 to TRBJ2-2, with TRBD2 identical over 8 bases. The V segment lost 4 bases and the J segment 4 bases; nucleotides outside the gene matches: 12. The germline gives CDR1 SGHRS, CDR2 YFSETQ. The CDR3 totals 17 residues. The CDR3 coding sequence is TGCGCCAGCAGCCCAGGCGGGGGGTCAATGAGCACCGGGGAGCTGTTTTTT. It codes for CASSPGGGSMSTGELFF.